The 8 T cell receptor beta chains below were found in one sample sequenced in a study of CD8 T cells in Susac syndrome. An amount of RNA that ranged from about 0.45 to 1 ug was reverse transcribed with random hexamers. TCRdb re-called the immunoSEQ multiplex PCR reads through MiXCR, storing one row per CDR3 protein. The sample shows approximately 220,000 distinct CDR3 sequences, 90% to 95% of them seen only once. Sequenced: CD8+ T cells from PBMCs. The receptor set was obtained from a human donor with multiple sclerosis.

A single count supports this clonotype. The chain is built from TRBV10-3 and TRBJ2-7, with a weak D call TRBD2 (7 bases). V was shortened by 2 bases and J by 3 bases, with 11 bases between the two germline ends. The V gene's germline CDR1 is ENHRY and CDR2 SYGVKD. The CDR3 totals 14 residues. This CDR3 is CAISEAGASYEQYF. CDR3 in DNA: TGTGCCATCAGTGAGGCGGGGGCCAGCTACGAGCAGTACTTC.

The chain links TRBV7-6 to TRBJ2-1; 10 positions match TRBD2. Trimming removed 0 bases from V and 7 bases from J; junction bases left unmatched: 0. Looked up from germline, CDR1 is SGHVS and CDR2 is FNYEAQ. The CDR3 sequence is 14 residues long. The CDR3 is CASSLAAGGNEQFF. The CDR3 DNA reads TGTGCCAGCAGCTTAGCAGCGGGAGGGAATGAGCAGTTCTTC.

The CDR3: CASSSLQGTDTEAFF. The DNA of the CDR3 is TGTGCCAGCAGCTCGTTACAGGGGACGGACACTGAAGCTTTCTTT. The J gene is TRBJ1-1, the V gene TRBV7-9; 7 bases are shared with TRBD1. This CDR3 comprises 15 residues. In germline, CDR1 is SEHNR, CDR2 FQNEAQ (reference sequence). The V segment lost 4 bases and the J segment 3 bases; nucleotides outside the gene matches: 8.

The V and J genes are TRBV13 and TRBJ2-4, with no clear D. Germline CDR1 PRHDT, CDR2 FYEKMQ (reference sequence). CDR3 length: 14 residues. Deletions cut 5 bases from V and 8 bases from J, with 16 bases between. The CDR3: CASSLRAAMDIQYF. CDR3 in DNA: TGTGCCAGCAGCCTCCGGGCGGCTATGGACATTCAGTACTTC. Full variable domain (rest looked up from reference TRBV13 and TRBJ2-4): AAGVIQSPRHLIKEKRETATLKCYPIPRHDTVYWYQQGPGQDPQFLISFYEKMQSDKGSIPDRFSAQQFSDYHSELNMSSLELGDSALYFCASSLRAAMDIQYFGAGTRLSVL.

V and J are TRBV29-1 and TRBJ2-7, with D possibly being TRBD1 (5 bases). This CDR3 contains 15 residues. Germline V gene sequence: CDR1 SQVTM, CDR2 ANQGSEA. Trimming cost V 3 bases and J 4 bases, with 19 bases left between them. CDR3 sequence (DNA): TGCAGCGTTGAGGTACAGGCTGCCGGTGGGTACGAGCAGTACTTC. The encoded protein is CSVEVQAAGGYEQYF.

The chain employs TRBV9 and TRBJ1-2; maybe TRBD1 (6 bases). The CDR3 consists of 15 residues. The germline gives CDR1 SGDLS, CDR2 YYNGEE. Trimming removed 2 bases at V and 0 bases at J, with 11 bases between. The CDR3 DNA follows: TGTGCCAGCAGCGTTGGGACAACCCCTAACTATGGCTACACCTTC. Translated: CASSVGTTPNYGYTF.

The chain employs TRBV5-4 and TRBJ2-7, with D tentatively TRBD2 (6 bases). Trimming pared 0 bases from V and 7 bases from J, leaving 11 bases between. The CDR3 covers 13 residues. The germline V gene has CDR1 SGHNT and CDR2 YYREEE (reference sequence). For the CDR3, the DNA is TGTGCCAGCAGCTTGGTGGCGGGGCATGAGCAGTACTTC. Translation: CASSLVAGHEQYF.

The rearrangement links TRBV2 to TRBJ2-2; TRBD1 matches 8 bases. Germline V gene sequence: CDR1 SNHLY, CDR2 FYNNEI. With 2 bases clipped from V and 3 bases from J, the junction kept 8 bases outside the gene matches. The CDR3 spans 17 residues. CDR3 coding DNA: TGTGCCAGCAGTGAAAGGAGGGGACAGGTGCACACCGGGGAGCTGTTTTTT. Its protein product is CASSERRGQVHTGELFF.